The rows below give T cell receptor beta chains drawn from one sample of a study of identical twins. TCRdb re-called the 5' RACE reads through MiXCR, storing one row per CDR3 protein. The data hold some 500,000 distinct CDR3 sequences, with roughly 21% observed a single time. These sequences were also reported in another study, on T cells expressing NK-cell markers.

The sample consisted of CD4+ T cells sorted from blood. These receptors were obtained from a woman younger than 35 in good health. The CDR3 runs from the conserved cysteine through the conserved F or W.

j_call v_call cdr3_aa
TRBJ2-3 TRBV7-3 CASSRPFPGGGGPTDTQYF
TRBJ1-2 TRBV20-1 CSAGQSLGYTF
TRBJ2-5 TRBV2 CASNRYDEETQYF
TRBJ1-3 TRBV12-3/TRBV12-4 CASSKSSGNTIYF
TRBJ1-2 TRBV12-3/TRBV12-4 CASSTHQTSQITTF
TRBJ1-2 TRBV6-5 CASSYSKGTYYGYTF
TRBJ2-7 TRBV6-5 CASSYVWGNEQYF
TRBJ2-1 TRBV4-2 CASSHTREHEQFF
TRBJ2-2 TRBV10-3 CAISESRGELFF
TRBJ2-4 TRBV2 CASTPQAKNIQYF
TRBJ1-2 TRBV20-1 CSATGQGGIGYTF
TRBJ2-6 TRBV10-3 CAISPETGANVLTF
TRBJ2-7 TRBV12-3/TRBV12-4 CASSWTGAYEQYF
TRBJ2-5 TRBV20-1 CSATDERGQETQYF
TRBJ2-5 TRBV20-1 CSAGSGNQETQYF
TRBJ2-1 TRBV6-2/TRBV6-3 CASSPGLAGGPGSYNEQFF
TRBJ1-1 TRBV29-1 CSAWSPGTEAFF
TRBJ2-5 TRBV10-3 CAISEGQGITQYF
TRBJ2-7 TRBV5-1 CASSSDTREQYF
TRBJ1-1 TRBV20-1 CSAQHRGSNTEAFF
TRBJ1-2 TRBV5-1 CASSLALNWDDINYGYTF
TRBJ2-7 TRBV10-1 CASSESSGRHEQYF
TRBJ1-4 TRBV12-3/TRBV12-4 CASSLVGQGTEKLFF
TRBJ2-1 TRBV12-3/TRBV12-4 CASSSGGAYNEQFF
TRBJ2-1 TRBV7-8 CASSAISGGSHEQFF
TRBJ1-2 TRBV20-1 CSNAGNHNYGYTF
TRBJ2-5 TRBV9 CASSVAGEETQYF
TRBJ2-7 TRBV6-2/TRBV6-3 CASSNLFGLSYEQYF
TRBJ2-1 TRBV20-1 CSARRQLYEQFF
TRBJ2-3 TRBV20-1 CSATTSTDTQYF
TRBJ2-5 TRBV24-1 CATADQETQYF
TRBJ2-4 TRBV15 CATSRGVGENIQYF
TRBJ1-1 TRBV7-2 CASREWQGAEAFF
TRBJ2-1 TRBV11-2 CASSYPGKQFF
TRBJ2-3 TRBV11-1 CASSLGRSGGSTDTQYF
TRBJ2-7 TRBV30 CAWRGTGVYEQYF
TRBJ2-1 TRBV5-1 CASSFQGKEQFF
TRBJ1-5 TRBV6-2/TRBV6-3 CASSYKSDRALSNQPQHF
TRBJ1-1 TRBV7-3 CASSVLGTDTEAFF
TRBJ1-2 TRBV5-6 CASSVGVVGYTF
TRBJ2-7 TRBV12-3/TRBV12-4 CASSSAGRREQYF
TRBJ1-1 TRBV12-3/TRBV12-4 CASSRGWDTEAFF
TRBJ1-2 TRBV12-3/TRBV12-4 CASSYGTMYGYTF
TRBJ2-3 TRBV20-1 CSARSPPGDTQYF
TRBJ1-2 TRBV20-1 CSARQGGYGYTF
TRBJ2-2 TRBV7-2 CASSLVGTYTGELFF
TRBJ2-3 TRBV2 CASSEDLGLPDTQYF
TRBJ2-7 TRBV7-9 CASSFGGTYEQYF
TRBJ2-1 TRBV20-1 CSARPGGFSYNEQFF